This is a list of T cell receptor beta chains from one sample in a study of blood T cell repertoires in COVID-19. Sequencing used immunoSEQ multiplex PCR; TCRdb keeps in-frame clones, though not all of them. The table lists under 150,000 clones, roughly 79% of them singletons. The sample taken for sequencing was peripheral blood. These receptors were obtained from a man older than 75 with acute or convalescent COVID-19. Both conserved end residues are part of each CDR3. Fields, in order: V gene, clone size, J gene, CDR3 length, CDR3 protein. Only part of the rows carry a size: once, few, many, or a class if the clone is expanded.

V gene: TRBV9; clone size: -; J gene: TRBJ1-6; CDR3 length: 16; CDR3 protein: CASSVSWSSYNSPLHF
V gene: TRBV3-1/TRBV3-2; clone size: -; J gene: TRBJ1-4; CDR3 length: 14; CDR3 protein: CASSHRDNNEKLFF
V gene: TRBV6-1; clone size: -; J gene: TRBJ1-3; CDR3 length: 15; CDR3 protein: CASTGNRGGGNTIYF
V gene: TRBV5-4; clone size: once; J gene: TRBJ2-3; CDR3 length: 17; CDR3 protein: CASSSTTRLTSTDTQYF
V gene: TRBV7-6; clone size: -; J gene: TRBJ2-1; CDR3 length: 15; CDR3 protein: CASSLRQAYYNEQFF
V gene: TRBV28; clone size: -; J gene: TRBJ1-5; CDR3 length: 15; CDR3 protein: CASTGGGARLRPQHF
V gene: TRBV5-8; clone size: -; J gene: TRBJ1-5; CDR3 length: 17; CDR3 protein: CASSFNRSPGGYQPQHF
V gene: TRBV5-6; clone size: -; J gene: TRBJ2-1; CDR3 length: 19; CDR3 protein: CASSPLYQGGAISYNEQFF
V gene: TRBV18; clone size: once; J gene: TRBJ2-4; CDR3 length: 14; CDR3 protein: CASSPSGQDGIQYF
V gene: TRBV5-5; clone size: -; J gene: TRBJ2-5; CDR3 length: 16; CDR3 protein: CASSLSRGQIVETQYF
V gene: TRBV7-2; clone size: -; J gene: TRBJ1-5; CDR3 length: 16; CDR3 protein: CASSLAGRGVNQPQHF
V gene: TRBV5-1; clone size: -; J gene: TRBJ1-2; CDR3 length: 14; CDR3 protein: CASSRRTGLYGYTF
V gene: TRBV7-2; clone size: -; J gene: TRBJ2-1; CDR3 length: 15; CDR3 protein: CASSLAATNYNEQFF
V gene: TRBV7-2; clone size: -; J gene: TRBJ2-3; CDR3 length: 14; CDR3 protein: CASSSASALAAQYF
V gene: TRBV30; clone size: once; J gene: TRBJ1-2; CDR3 length: 11; CDR3 protein: CAWSRQYGYTF
V gene: TRBV7-8; clone size: -; J gene: TRBJ1-6; CDR3 length: 18; CDR3 protein: CASSPGTYVSSYNSPLHF
V gene: TRBV18; clone size: once; J gene: TRBJ2-5; CDR3 length: 13; CDR3 protein: CASSPVERETQYF
V gene: TRBV10-3; clone size: -; J gene: TRBJ1-1; CDR3 length: 13; CDR3 protein: CAIRTGPNTEAFF
V gene: TRBV4-2; clone size: -; J gene: TRBJ1-4; CDR3 length: 16; CDR3 protein: CASSPGGVGANEKLFF
V gene: TRBV28; clone size: once; J gene: TRBJ1-5; CDR3 length: 17; CDR3 protein: CASSSALGRPSNQPQHF
V gene: TRBV10-3; clone size: -; J gene: TRBJ1-2; CDR3 length: 13; CDR3 protein: CAISEGDSYGYTF
V gene: TRBV5-1; clone size: -; J gene: TRBJ1-2; CDR3 length: 16; CDR3 protein: CASTLGGQDVNYGYTF
V gene: TRBV5-6; clone size: -; J gene: TRBJ2-1; CDR3 length: 15; CDR3 protein: CASSFQGFSYNEQFF
V gene: TRBV6-1; clone size: -; J gene: TRBJ1-1; CDR3 length: 13; CDR3 protein: CASSEHRDTEAFF
V gene: TRBV2; clone size: few; J gene: TRBJ2-7; CDR3 length: 14; CDR3 protein: CASSVRQGTYEQYF
V gene: TRBV4-2; clone size: -; J gene: TRBJ2-2; CDR3 length: 16; CDR3 protein: CASSLLYRVTTGELFF
V gene: TRBV6-1; clone size: -; J gene: TRBJ1-5; CDR3 length: 15; CDR3 protein: CASSEQGASNQPQHF
V gene: TRBV27; clone size: -; J gene: TRBJ2-5; CDR3 length: 16; CDR3 protein: CASSTRGAGGRETQYF
V gene: TRBV7-2; clone size: -; J gene: TRBJ2-1; CDR3 length: 13; CDR3 protein: CASSLDARVRQFF
V gene: TRBV18; clone size: -; J gene: TRBJ1-1; CDR3 length: 14; CDR3 protein: CASSPVGESTEAFF
V gene: TRBV3-1/TRBV3-2; clone size: -; J gene: TRBJ2-4; CDR3 length: 16; CDR3 protein: CASSPTWRGGENIQYF
V gene: TRBV4-3; clone size: -; J gene: TRBJ2-2; CDR3 length: 21; CDR3 protein: CASSQDRFGQDALLPHRGAVF
V gene: TRBV7-6; clone size: -; J gene: TRBJ2-7; CDR3 length: 15; CDR3 protein: CASSFRGLLGYEQYF
V gene: TRBV14; clone size: few; J gene: TRBJ2-7; CDR3 length: 15; CDR3 protein: CASSPWDRGPGEQYF
V gene: TRBV19; clone size: few; J gene: TRBJ2-7; CDR3 length: 15; CDR3 protein: CASSIAGTGAHEQYF
V gene: TRBV19; clone size: -; J gene: TRBJ2-3; CDR3 length: 17; CDR3 protein: CASSTGLAGGITDTQYF
V gene: TRBV28; clone size: -; J gene: TRBJ2-2; CDR3 length: 15; CDR3 protein: CASRTGTANTGELFF
V gene: TRBV7-6; clone size: -; J gene: TRBJ2-5; CDR3 length: 12; CDR3 protein: CASSPRRETQYF
V gene: TRBV28; clone size: -; J gene: TRBJ1-5; CDR3 length: 13; CDR3 protein: CASSSGQGQPQHF
V gene: TRBV28; clone size: -; J gene: TRBJ1-1; CDR3 length: 13; CDR3 protein: CASTQQGWTEAFF